The 13 T cell receptor beta chains in this list originate from one sample, sequenced in a study of cytomegalovirus exposure and HLA in healthy donors. Primers for the PCR totalled 60 Vbeta and 13 Jbeta. Generated by immunoSEQ multiplex PCR, the TCRdb table keeps only in-frame clones and is missing some. The table records roughly 98,000 clones, roughly 77% of them present only once. What was sequenced was PBMCs. These receptors originate from a man between 35 and 55 years old in good health and CMV-seronegative.

CDR3 in amino acids: CASSLGGISETQYF. CDR3 sequence (DNA): TGTGCCAGCAGCTTGGGAGGGATCTCGGAGACCCAGTACTTC. The V call is TRBV5-6, the J call TRBJ2-5, with D perhaps matching TRBD2 (5 bases). The germline V gene encodes CDR1 SGHDT and CDR2 YYEEEE. V lost 0 bases to trimming and J lost 5 bases, with 11 bases between them. The CDR3 loop spans 14 amino acids.

V and J are TRBV12-5 and TRBJ1-1; weak D call: TRBD1 (5 bases). The length of the CDR3 is 15 residues. Trimming removed 0 bases at V and 5 bases at J, with 13 bases between. CDR1 is LGHNT, CDR2 FRNRAP, per germline. The CDR3, as DNA: TGTGCTAGTGGTTTGGTACAATGGGGGGTAACTGAAGCTTTCTTT. This encodes CASGLVQWGVTEAFF.

This chain joins TRBV19 and TRBJ1-2; 7 bases agree with TRBD1. Germline trimming cut 3 bases from V and 3 bases from J; bases unmatched to any gene: 7. CDR1 is LNHDA and CDR2 is SQIVND in the germline V gene (reference sequence). This CDR3 spans 15 amino acids. The CDR3: CASSIDRVGHYGYTF. As DNA, the CDR3 is TGTGCCAGTAGTATCGACAGGGTTGGCCACTATGGCTACACCTTC.

The chain employs TRBV7-2 and TRBJ2-5; 10 bases fit TRBD2. Germline trimming cut 2 bases from V and 2 bases from J; bases unmatched to any gene: 5. The CDR3 has 16 residues. CDR1 and CDR2 (germline): SGHTA, FQGNSA. Written as DNA, the CDR3 is TGTGCCAGCAGCTTATTCCTAGCGGGGGATCAAGAGACCCAGTACTTC. It specifies CASSLFLAGDQETQYF.

This clone occurred a few times. V usage is TRBV7-6 and J usage is TRBJ2-1; D uncertain. V was shortened by 5 bases and J by 4 bases, with 9 bases between the two germline ends. The germline CDR1 and CDR2 sequences are SGHVS and FNYEAQ. The CDR3 consists of 13 residues. CDR3 DNA sequence: TGTGCCAGCAGCCGATCGGAGTACAATGAGCAGTTCTTC. Translation gives CASSRSEYNEQFF.

The rearrangement links TRBV5-1 to TRBJ2-7, with TRBD2 matching over 9 bases. The V and J ends lost 3 bases and 0 bases, in that order; junction bases with no gene match: 4. The CDR3 has 15 amino acids. Germline V CDR1 and CDR2: SGHRS, YFSETQ. CDR3 DNA sequence: TGCGCCAGCAGCTCCGTAGCGGGGGCCTCCTACGAGCAGTACTTC. Protein sequence: CASSSVAGASYEQYF.

V gene TRBV5-1 combines with J gene TRBJ1-6; D remains ambiguous. Trimming stripped 5 bases from V and 5 bases from J, with 14 bases between. CDR3 length equals 15 residues. Germline-derived CDR1 and CDR2 are SGHRS and YFSETQ. The CDR3 reads CASRVVIANNSPLHF. CDR3 bases: TGCGCCAGCAGGGTGGTGATTGCGAATAATTCACCCCTCCACTTT.

This clone has a single count. The chain combines TRBV7-9 with TRBJ2-3; TRBD2 matches 8 bases. V shed 3 bases and J 4 bases; nucleotides not matched to a gene: 12. The germline V gene has CDR1 SEHNR and CDR2 FQNEAQ (reference sequence). The CDR3 has 17 residues. CDR3 sequence: CASSFKSSRGVADTQYF. DNA of the CDR3: TGTGCCAGCAGCTTTAAAAGTTCGCGGGGGGTTGCAGATACGCAGTATTTT.

The chain recombines TRBV16 with TRBJ1-1; D unclear. The germline V gene encodes CDR1 KGHSY and CDR2 FQNENV. The CDR3 is 13 amino acids. V was pared by 5 bases and J by 4 bases, with 11 bases between. CDR3 in DNA: TGTGCCAGCAGCTCGGAAACAGCCACTGAAGCTTTCTTT. This translates into CASSSETATEAFF.

The chain employs TRBV7-9 and TRBJ2-7, with 13 nucleotides matching TRBD2. The CDR3 consists of 15 residues. V was pared by 5 bases and J by 2 bases, with 3 bases of the junction left unmatched. Germline loops: CDR1 SEHNR, CDR2 FQNEAQ (reference sequence). CDR3 in DNA: TGTGCCAGCAGCCCGACTAGCGGGGGGACCTACGAGCAGTACTTC. Protein sequence: CASSPTSGGTYEQYF. Full variable domain (rest looked up from reference TRBV7-9 and TRBJ2-7): DTGVSQNPRHKITKRGQNVTFRCDPISEHNRLYWYRQTLGQGPEFLTYFQNEAQLEKSRLLSDRFSAERPKGSFSTLEIQRTEQGDSAMYLCASSPTSGGTYEQYFGPGTRLTVT.

The chain has TRBV5-4 and TRBJ1-2; D unresolved. V dropped 4 bases and J dropped 4 bases, with 14 bases sitting between them. Germline CDR1 is SGHNT and CDR2 is YYREEE (reference sequence). CDR3 length: 14 residues. The CDR3 DNA reads TGTGCCAGCAGCCAGCAGACGACGGGCTATGGCTACACCTTC. It translates to CASSQQTTGYGYTF. Full variable domain (outside the CDR3, taken from reference TRBV5-4 and TRBJ1-2): ETGVTQSPTHLIKTRGQQVTLRCSSQSGHNTVSWYQQALGQGPQFIFQYYREEENGRGNFPPRFSGLQFPNYSSELNVNALELDDSALYLCASSQQTTGYGYTFGSGTRLTVV.

This clone showed up just once. The rearrangement links TRBV10-1 to TRBJ2-1, with 10 bases matching TRBD2. This CDR3 contains 16 residues. Trimming took 0 bases from V and 2 from J; bases not matched to a gene: 1. In germline, CDR1 is WNHNN, CDR2 SYGVQD (reference sequence). CDR3 sequence reads: CASSESLAGAYNEQFF. CDR3 DNA sequence: TGCGCCAGCAGTGAGTCTCTAGCGGGAGCCTACAATGAGCAGTTCTTC.

V is TRBV27 and J is TRBJ1-2; 12 bases agree with TRBD1. The CDR3 runs to 16 residues. V lost 5 bases and J lost 9; bases outside the gene matches: 13. Germline CDR1 MNHEY, CDR2 SMNVEV (reference sequence). The CDR3 coding sequence is TGTGCCAGCAGTCTAACCCGGGACAGGGGGCTACGGAGCTACACCTTC. Translating gives CASSLTRDRGLRSYTF.